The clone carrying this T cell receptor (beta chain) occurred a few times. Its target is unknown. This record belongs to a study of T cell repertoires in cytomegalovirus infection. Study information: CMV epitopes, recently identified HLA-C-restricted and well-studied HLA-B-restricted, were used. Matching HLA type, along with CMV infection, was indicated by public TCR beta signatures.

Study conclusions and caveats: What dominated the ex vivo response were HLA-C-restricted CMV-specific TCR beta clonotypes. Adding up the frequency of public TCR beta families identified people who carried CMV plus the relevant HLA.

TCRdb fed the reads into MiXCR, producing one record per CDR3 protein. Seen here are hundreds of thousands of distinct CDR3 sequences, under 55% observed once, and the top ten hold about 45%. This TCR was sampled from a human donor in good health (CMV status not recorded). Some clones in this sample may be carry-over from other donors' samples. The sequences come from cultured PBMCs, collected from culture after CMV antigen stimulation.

CDR3 protein: CASSPDPQETQYF. The CDR3 DNA reads as TGTGCCAGCAGCCCCGACCCCCAAGAGACCCAGTACTTC. The rearrangement links TRBV11-2 to TRBJ2-5; D is uncertain. V was pared by 5 bases and J by 1 base, with 8 bases between. Germline V CDR1 and CDR2: SGHAT, FQNNGV. CDR3 length: 13 amino acids.